This entry lists 32 T cell receptor beta chains sequenced from one sample in a study of blood T cell repertoires in COVID-19. Clones were read by immunoSEQ multiplex PCR, and TCRdb kept only the in-frame ones, dropping some. The sample comprises around 250,000 clones, roughly nine tenths of which are singletons, and approximately 1.2% rests with the top ten. The sample consisted of PBMCs or T cells enriched from blood (not recorded which). These TCRs come from a human donor in a cohort exposed to, infected with or recovered from COVID-19 (not recorded which). The donor label of this sample is uncertain.

This rearrangement joins TRBV6-5 to TRBJ2-7, with TRBD1 matching 7 bases. The V gene end was trimmed by 2 bases and the J gene end by 0 bases; junction bases not matched to a gene: 4. This CDR3 spans 15 amino acids. The germline V gene encodes CDR1 MNHEY and CDR2 SVGAGI. As DNA, the CDR3 is TGTGCCAGCAGTTACGGGCCAGGGGGCTCCTACGAGCAGTACTTC. Encoded protein: CASSYGPGGSYEQYF.

The V and J genes are TRBV2 and TRBJ1-4, with 8 bases that match TRBD1. With 3 bases clipped from V and 8 bases from J, the junction kept 11 bases outside the gene matches. The germline CDR1 and CDR2 sequences are SNHLY and FYNNEI. This CDR3 spans 16 amino acids. Written as DNA, the CDR3 is TGTGCCAGCAGTGAGACAGGGGAGGACTTTAAGGAAAAACTGTTTTTT. Its translation: CASSETGEDFKEKLFF.

The chain joins TRBV10-3 to TRBJ2-3; 11 bases fit TRBD2. Germline values: CDR1 ENHRY, CDR2 SYGVKD. Trimming at V came to 4 bases and at J to 4 bases, leaving 10 bases not matched to a gene. The CDR3 has 17 amino acids. The CDR3 DNA follows: TGTGCCATCAGTGGGGTAGCGGGGGGGCCGGTGGCAGATACGCAGTATTTT. Residues: CAISGVAGGPVADTQYF.

The chain joins TRBV10-3 to TRBJ1-1, with TRBD1 matching over 9 bases. The CDR3 runs 15 residues. V shed 4 bases, J shed 6 bases, and the junction held 9 bases outside the gene matches. CDR1 is ENHRY and CDR2 is SYGVKD in the germline V gene. The chain's CDR3 is CAISVPKTGGAEAFF. CDR3 sequence (DNA): TGTGCCATCAGTGTACCTAAGACAGGGGGGGCTGAAGCTTTCTTT.

This chain uses TRBV20-1 with TRBJ2-7, with 9 bases identical to TRBD1. The germline gives CDR1 DFQATT, CDR2 SNEGSKA (reference sequence). CDR3 length equals 19 residues. Trimming removed 3 bases from V and 2 bases from J; junction bases left unmatched: 20. The CDR3 DNA sequence: TGCAGTGCTAGTTATCCAATGGGGACCGGGACAGGGATAGCCTACGAGCAGTACTTC. This codes for CSASYPMGTGTGIAYEQYF.

The J gene is TRBJ1-2, the V gene TRBV4-1; possibly TRBD1 for D (6 bases). V lost 4 bases, J lost 1 base, and 13 bases lay in between. Germline CDR1 is MGHRA and CDR2 is YSYEKL. This CDR3 region has 15 residues. The CDR3 spells CASSRGHTLNYGYTF. The CDR3 DNA follows: TGCGCCAGCAGCCGGGGACATACTCTTAACTATGGCTACACCTTC.

The chain combines TRBV18 with TRBJ2-1; 7 nucleotides line up with TRBD1. Looked up from germline, CDR1 is KGHSH and CDR2 is LQKENI. The ends lost 2 bases at V and 9 bases at J; junction bases unmatched: 10. This CDR3 is built from 15 residues. CDR3 nucleotide sequence: TGTGCCAGCTCACCATCCAGACAGGGTAATACTGAGCAGTTCTTC. Translation: CASSPSRQGNTEQFF.

About this clone: Other DNA sequences of this sample code for an identical CDR3. The gene calls are TRBV20-1 and TRBJ1-1; D gene ambiguous. The CDR3 spans 11 residues. Germline assignment: CDR1 DFQATT and CDR2 SNEGSKA (reference sequence). Between the trimmed V and J ends, which lost 1 base and 5 bases, there was a span of 5 bases. The CDR3 nucleotides read TGCAGTGCTAGAGCCGGGACTGAAGCTTTCTTT. It yields the protein CSARAGTEAFF.

CDR3 sequence reads: CATGLQQGSNSPLHF. The CDR3 DNA is TGTGCCACCGGCCTGCAACAGGGATCTAATTCACCCCTCCACTTT. The chain uses TRBV2 and TRBJ1-6; D might be TRBD1 (6 bases). There are 15 residues in the CDR3. Germline CDR1 reads SNHLY; CDR2 reads FYNNEI. Trimming removed 10 bases from V and 6 bases from J, with 19 bases in between.

This chain links TRBV10-3 with TRBJ1-2; D perhaps matches TRBD1 (6 bases). V was shortened by 4 bases and J by 1 base, with 19 bases between the two germline ends. This CDR3 region has 17 residues. Looked up from germline, CDR1 is ENHRY and CDR2 is SYGVKD. The CDR3 loop reads CAISGHRDTNVNYGYTF. For the CDR3, the DNA is TGTGCCATCAGTGGTCACCGGGACACCAATGTTAACTATGGCTACACCTTC.

The rearrangement links TRBV3-1 (or the pseudogene TRBV3-2) to TRBJ2-7; D is unresolved. With 0 bases removed from V and 1 base from J, the gap between germline ends came to 10 bases. Germline V gene sequence: CDR1 LGHDT, CDR2 YNNKEL (reference sequence). The CDR3 runs 15 residues. CDR3 DNA sequence: TGTGCCAGCAGCCAAGATCGTGGCAGGTCCTACGAGCAGTACTTC. The encoded protein is CASSQDRGRSYEQYF.

The V call is TRBV6-4, the J call TRBJ1-1; D may be TRBD1 (5 bases). Germline values: CDR1 MRHNA, CDR2 SNTAGT. This CDR3 comprises 13 residues. Trimming cost V 4 bases and J 9 bases, with 15 bases left between them. CDR3 in DNA: TGTGCCAGCAGTGGAGGGAGGGGATCTAAAGCTTTCTTT. This gives the protein CASSGGRGSKAFF.

V usage is TRBV18 and J usage is TRBJ1-1, with 7 bases matching TRBD1. There are 16 residues in the CDR3. After removal of 3 bases from V and 0 bases from J, the junction contained 7 bases not matched to a gene. Germline V gene data show CDR1 as KGHSH and CDR2 as LQKENI. The CDR3 DNA is TGTGCCAGCTCACCGGGGCAGGGGGTAATGAACACTGAAGCTTTCTTT. It is translated as CASSPGQGVMNTEAFF.

This clone was counted between two and nine times. This likely comes from a read error, as the CDR3 has no conserved phenylalanine or tryptophan at its end. The DNA is omitted, as the CDR3 cannot be located on it reliably, and the CDR3 follows TCRdb's listing. The chain uses TRBV14 and TRBJ1-1. CDR1 and CDR2 from the germline V gene are SGHDN and FVKESK. The length of the CDR3 is 8 amino acids, counting both ends. The CDR3 protein is CASSPGGG.

The chain recombines TRBV30 with TRBJ2-2, with 9 bases aligning to TRBD1. The germline V gene encodes CDR1 GTSNPN and CDR2 SVGIG (reference sequence). The CDR3 length is 16 residues. After removal of 4 bases from V and 5 bases from J, the junction contained 11 bases not matched to a gene. The DNA of the CDR3 is TGTGCCTGGAAGATCAAACCGGGACAGGGAACCGGGGAGCTGTTTTTT. Translating gives CAWKIKPGQGTGELFF.

This chain connects TRBV7-9 to TRBJ2-7, with D unresolved. This CDR3 contains 14 residues. V shed 3 bases and J shed 5 bases, with 14 bases lying between them. CDR1 and CDR2 from the germline V gene are SEHNR and FQNEAQ (reference sequence). The CDR3 region has the DNA TGTGCCAGCAGCTTGGGCCCCCGTTCCCACGAGCAGTACTTC. Its translation: CASSLGPRSHEQYF.

The chain is built from TRBV6-5 and TRBJ2-7; 8 nucleotides agree with TRBD1. CDR3 length: 14 amino acids. Unmatched junction bases numbered 7, after V lost 6 bases and J lost 3 bases. Germline V gene sequence: CDR1 MNHEY, CDR2 SVGAGI. The CDR3 DNA reads as TGTGCCAGCAGGGGGACAGGATCGGGCTACGAGCAGTACTTC. Translating it yields CASRGTGSGYEQYF.

The chain combines TRBV7-2 with TRBJ1-1; D might be TRBD1 (5 bases). V was trimmed by 4 bases and J by 4 bases, leaving 10 bases between them. The CDR3 has 13 residues. Looked up from germline, CDR1 is SGHTA and CDR2 is FQGNSA. As DNA, the CDR3 is TGTGCCAGCAGCTCCGGGAGGGGCACTGAAGCTTTCTTT. This gives the protein CASSSGRGTEAFF.

This clone was picked up one time. The chain carries TRBV11-2 and TRBJ2-1; 7 nucleotides match TRBD2. The germline V gene encodes CDR1 SGHAT and CDR2 FQNNGV. The V segment lost 5 bases and the J segment 0 bases; nucleotides outside the gene matches: 13. The CDR3 spans 18 residues. The CDR3: CASSPLGAGPSSYNEQFF. CDR3 DNA sequence: TGTGCCAGCAGCCCCCTGGGAGCGGGGCCCAGCTCCTACAATGAGCAGTTCTTC.

This chain connects TRBV4-1 to TRBJ1-1, with D possibly matching TRBD1 (6 bases). V lost 4 bases to trimming and J lost 3 bases, with 18 bases between them. There are 16 residues in the CDR3. The germline CDR1 and CDR2 sequences are MGHRA and YSYEKL. The CDR3: CASSRLHRVGDTEAFF. Here the CDR3 DNA reads TGCGCCAGCAGCCGCCTGCACAGGGTGGGAGACACTGAAGCTTTCTTT.

This chain connects TRBV4-3 to TRBJ1-6; the match to TRBD1 covers 8 bases. This CDR3 has 17 residues. Germline V gene sequence: CDR1 LGHNA, CDR2 YSLEER. V shed 0 bases, J shed 9 bases, and the junction held 10 bases outside the gene matches. CDR3 in DNA: TGCGCCAGCAGCCAAGATCTGGCAGGGGGCAGGGGTTCACCCCTCCACTTT. Translation gives CASSQDLAGGRGSPLHF.

This sequence joins TRBV7-7 and TRBJ2-1, with D possibly TRBD2 on 5 matching bases. The V and J ends lost 5 bases and 4 bases respectively, with 15 bases between them. The germline V gene has CDR1 SSHAT and CDR2 FNYEAQ (reference sequence). The CDR3 length is 15 residues. The CDR3 spells CASSRGPPGYNEQFF. CDR3 coding DNA: TGTGCCAGCAGCCGCGGCCCCCCGGGATACAATGAGCAGTTCTTC.

V gene TRBV9 combines with J gene TRBJ1-1; D is ambiguous. Trimming removed 4 bases at V and 4 bases at J, with 14 bases between. The CDR3 length is 14 residues. CDR1 is SGDLS and CDR2 is YYNGEE in the germline V gene. The DNA of the CDR3 is TGTGCCAGCAGCCCCCTTGGAGGATCCACTGAAGCTTTCTTT. Translating it yields CASSPLGGSTEAFF.

V and J are TRBV11-2 and TRBJ1-1; D is uncertain. The CDR3 has 14 amino acids. The V and J ends lost 2 bases and 3 bases respectively, with 10 bases between them. Germline values: CDR1 SGHAT, CDR2 FQNNGV. In DNA, the CDR3 is TGTGCCAGCAGCTTACAGGATTCGGACACTGAAGCTTTCTTT. This codes for CASSLQDSDTEAFF.

The V and J genes are TRBV29-1 and TRBJ2-7, with 8 bases lining up with TRBD1. The CDR3 length is 12 residues. V lost 4 bases and J lost 4; bases outside the gene matches: 3. The V gene's germline CDR1 is SQVTM and CDR2 ANQGSEA. The CDR3 DNA is TGCAGCGTTGGACAGGGGCAATACGAGCAGTACTTC. Translation gives CSVGQGQYEQYF.

CDR3: CATSDSRGKDTEAFF. CDR3 DNA: TGTGCCACCAGTGATTCCAGGGGTAAGGACACTGAAGCTTTCTTT. The chain carries TRBV24-1 and TRBJ1-1, with TRBD1 as a possible D gene (6 bases). V was shortened by 2 bases and J by 3 bases, with 12 bases between the two germline ends. This CDR3 has 15 amino acids. The germline V gene has CDR1 KGHDR and CDR2 SFDVKD.

The V gene is TRBV7-2, the J gene TRBJ2-1; the match to TRBD2 covers 10 bases. Germline CDR1 is SGHTA and CDR2 is FQGNSA. This CDR3 has 16 amino acids. V shed 1 base, J shed 8 bases, and the junction held 8 bases outside the gene matches. CDR3 residues: CASSLEERGGLDEQFF. The CDR3 coding sequence is TGTGCCAGCAGCTTAGAGGAGCGGGGGGGCTTGGATGAGCAGTTCTTC.

The chain couples TRBV12-3 or TRBV12-4 to TRBJ1-5; D not certain. The CDR3 totals 13 residues. Between the trimmed V and J ends, which lost 2 bases and 1 base, there was a span of 3 bases. The chain's CDR3 is CASSLTSNQPQHF. As DNA, the CDR3 is TGTGCCAGCAGTTTAACAAGCAATCAGCCCCAGCATTTT.

The chain joins TRBV25-1 to TRBJ2-7, with D possibly matching TRBD1 (6 bases). Trimming left V 4 bases short and J 2 bases short, with 18 bases between. CDR3 length equals 16 residues. Germline lookup yields CDR1 MGHDK and CDR2 SYGVNS. The CDR3 region is CASSGRDGGHPYEQYF. Here the CDR3 DNA reads TGTGCCAGCAGTGGCCGTGATGGGGGACATCCCTACGAGCAGTACTTC.

The CDR3 sequence: CASSLSQISSTDTQYF. As DNA, the CDR3 is TGCGCCAGCAGCTTGAGCCAAATATCTTCCACAGATACGCAGTATTTT. The V gene is TRBV5-1, the J gene TRBJ2-3; D is uncertain. V lost 1 base and J 2 bases, leaving 14 bases between the germline ends. The CDR3 spans 16 residues. Germline assignment: CDR1 SGHRS and CDR2 YFSETQ.

The sample holds a few counts of this clone. The DNA of the CDR3 is TGCAGCGTTAAAATGTCGGAGAGCTCCTACGAGCAGTACTTC. It yields the protein CSVKMSESSYEQYF. This chain joins TRBV29-1 and TRBJ2-7, with D unresolved. This CDR3 spans 14 amino acids. The V end lost 5 bases, the J end lost 0 bases, and 14 bases lay between the germline ends. Germline loops: CDR1 SQVTM, CDR2 ANQGSEA.

CDR3 bases: TGTGCCTTTCGGGGGGGATCCTATAATTCACCCCTCCACTTT. The encoded protein is CAFRGGSYNSPLHF. The chain uses TRBV30 and TRBJ1-6; the D gene is possibly TRBD1 (5 bases). Germline loops: CDR1 GTSNPN, CDR2 SVGIG (reference sequence). The CDR3 is made up of 14 amino acids. Trimming cost V 7 bases and J 1 base, with 11 bases left between them.